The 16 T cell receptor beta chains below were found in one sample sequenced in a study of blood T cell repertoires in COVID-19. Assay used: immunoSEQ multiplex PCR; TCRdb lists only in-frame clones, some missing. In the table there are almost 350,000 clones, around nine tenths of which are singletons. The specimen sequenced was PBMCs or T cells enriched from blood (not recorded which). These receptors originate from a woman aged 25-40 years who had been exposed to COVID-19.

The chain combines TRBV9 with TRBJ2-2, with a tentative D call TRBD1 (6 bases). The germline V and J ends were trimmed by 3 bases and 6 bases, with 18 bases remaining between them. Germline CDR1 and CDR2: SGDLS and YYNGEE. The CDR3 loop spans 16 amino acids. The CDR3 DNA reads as TGTGCCAGCAGCGCAGCTCAGGGGAGCTTCCCCGGGGAGCTGTTTTTT. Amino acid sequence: CASSAAQGSFPGELFF.

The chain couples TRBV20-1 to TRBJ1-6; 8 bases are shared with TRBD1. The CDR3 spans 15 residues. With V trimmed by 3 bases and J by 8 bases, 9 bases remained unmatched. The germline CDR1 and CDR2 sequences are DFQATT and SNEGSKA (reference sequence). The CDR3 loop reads CSASNLGTGDSPLHF. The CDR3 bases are TGCAGTGCTAGTAACCTCGGGACAGGCGATTCACCCCTCCACTTT.

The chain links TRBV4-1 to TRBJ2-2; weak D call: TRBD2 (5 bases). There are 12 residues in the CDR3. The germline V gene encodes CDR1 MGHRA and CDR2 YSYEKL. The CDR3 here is CAHSDNTGELFF. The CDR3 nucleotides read TGCGCACATAGCGATAACACCGGGGAGCTGTTTTTT.

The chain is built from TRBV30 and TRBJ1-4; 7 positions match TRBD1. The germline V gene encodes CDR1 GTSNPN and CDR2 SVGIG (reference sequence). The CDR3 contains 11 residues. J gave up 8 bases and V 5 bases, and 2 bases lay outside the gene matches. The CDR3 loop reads CAWDRDEKLFF. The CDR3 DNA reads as TGTGCCTGGGACAGGGACGAAAAACTGTTTTTT.

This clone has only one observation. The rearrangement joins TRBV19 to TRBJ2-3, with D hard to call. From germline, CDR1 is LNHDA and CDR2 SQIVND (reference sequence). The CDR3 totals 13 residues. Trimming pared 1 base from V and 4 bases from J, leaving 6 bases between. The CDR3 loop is CASSIGYSDTQYF. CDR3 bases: TGTGCCAGTAGTATAGGCTACTCAGATACGCAGTATTTT.

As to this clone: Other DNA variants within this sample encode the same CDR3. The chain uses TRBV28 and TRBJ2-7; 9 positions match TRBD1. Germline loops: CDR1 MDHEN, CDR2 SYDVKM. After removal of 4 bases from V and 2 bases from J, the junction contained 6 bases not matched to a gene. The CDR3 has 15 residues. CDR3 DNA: TGTGCCAGCAGTTCTGCCGGGACAGGGACCTACGAGCAGTACTTC. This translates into CASSSAGTGTYEQYF.

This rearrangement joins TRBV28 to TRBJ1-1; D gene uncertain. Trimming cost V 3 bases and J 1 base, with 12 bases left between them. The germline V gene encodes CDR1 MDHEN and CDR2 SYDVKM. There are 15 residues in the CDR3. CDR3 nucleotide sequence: TGTGCCAGCAGTTTTATGTTGAGCCGGAACACTGAAGCTTTCTTT. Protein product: CASSFMLSRNTEAFF.

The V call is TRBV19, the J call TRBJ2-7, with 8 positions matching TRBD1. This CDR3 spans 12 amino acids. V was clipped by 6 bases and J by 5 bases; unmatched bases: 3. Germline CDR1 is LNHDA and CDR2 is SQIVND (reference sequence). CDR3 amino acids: CASRGTGNEQYF. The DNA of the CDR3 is TGTGCCAGTAGAGGGACAGGCAACGAGCAGTACTTC.

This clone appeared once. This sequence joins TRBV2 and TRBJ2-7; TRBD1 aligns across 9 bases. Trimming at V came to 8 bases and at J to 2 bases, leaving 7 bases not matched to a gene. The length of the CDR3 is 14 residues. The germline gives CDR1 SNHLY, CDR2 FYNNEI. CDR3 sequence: CASGPDRGAYEQYF. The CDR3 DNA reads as TGTGCCAGCGGCCCTGACAGGGGGGCCTACGAGCAGTACTTC.

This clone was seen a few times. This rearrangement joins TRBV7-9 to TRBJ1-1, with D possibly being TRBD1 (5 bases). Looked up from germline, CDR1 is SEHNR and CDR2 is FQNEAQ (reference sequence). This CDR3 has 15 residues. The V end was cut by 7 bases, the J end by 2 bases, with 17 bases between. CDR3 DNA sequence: TGTGCCAGCATCCCCCTGGGACTCACAAACACTGAAGCTTTCTTT. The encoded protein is CASIPLGLTNTEAFF.

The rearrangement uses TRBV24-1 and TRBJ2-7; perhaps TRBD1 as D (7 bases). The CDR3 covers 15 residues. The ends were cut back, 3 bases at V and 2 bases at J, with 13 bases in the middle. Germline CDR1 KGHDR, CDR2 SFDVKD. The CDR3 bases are TGTGCCACCAGTGATCGGGACAGCGGGCCCTACGAGCAGTACTTC. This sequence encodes CATSDRDSGPYEQYF.

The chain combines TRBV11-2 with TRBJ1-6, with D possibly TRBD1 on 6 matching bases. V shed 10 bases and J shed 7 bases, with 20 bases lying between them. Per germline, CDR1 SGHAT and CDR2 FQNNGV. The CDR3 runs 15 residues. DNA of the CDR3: TGTGCCACCTGTTCCGGGACAAGGTCAAATTCACCCCTCCACTTT. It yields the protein CATCSGTRSNSPLHF.

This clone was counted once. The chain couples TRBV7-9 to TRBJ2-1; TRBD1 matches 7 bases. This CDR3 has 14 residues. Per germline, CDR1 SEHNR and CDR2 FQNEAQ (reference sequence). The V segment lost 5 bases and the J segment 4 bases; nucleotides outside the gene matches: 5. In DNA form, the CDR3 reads TGTGCCAGCAGCCCATGGACAGGATACAATGAGCAGTTCTTC. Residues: CASSPWTGYNEQFF.

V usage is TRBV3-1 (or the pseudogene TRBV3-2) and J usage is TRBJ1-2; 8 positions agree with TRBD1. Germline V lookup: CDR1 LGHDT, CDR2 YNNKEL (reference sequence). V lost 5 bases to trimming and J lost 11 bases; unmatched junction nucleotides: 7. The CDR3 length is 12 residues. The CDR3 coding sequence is TGTGCCAGCAGCTGGCCGGACAGGGAATACACCTTC. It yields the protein CASSWPDREYTF.

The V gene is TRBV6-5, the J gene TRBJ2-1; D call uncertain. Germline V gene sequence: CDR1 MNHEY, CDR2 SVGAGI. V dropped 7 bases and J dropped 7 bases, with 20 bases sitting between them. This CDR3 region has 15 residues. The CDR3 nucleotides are TGTGCCAGCACCCCCCGTGACCAGCCGGAGAATGAGCAGTTCTTC. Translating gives CASTPRDQPENEQFF.

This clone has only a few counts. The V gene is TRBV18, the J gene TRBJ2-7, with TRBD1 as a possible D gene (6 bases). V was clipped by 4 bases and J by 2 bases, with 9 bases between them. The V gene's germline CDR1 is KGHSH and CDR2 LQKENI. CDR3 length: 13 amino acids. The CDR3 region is CASSLGTTYEQYF. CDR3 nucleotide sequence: TGTGCCAGCTCACTCGGGACAACCTACGAGCAGTACTTC.